Here is one TCR beta chain with its context. The specificity of this receptor is unknown. There are no base qualities to consult, and no much larger clone falls within one base. The entry originates in a study of shared clonotypes between healthy human individuals (TCRdb year 2020). Looking at the study overall: A few men and two women, aged 18 to 49 years, made up the cohort. Different laboratories and diverse techniques were used to prepare libraries and sequence TCR repertoires, to increase sequencing depth and limit assay-specific biases. The study deeply sequenced blood TCR repertoires of five healthy adults to estimate repertoire size and the extent of clonotype sharing between individuals. For each donor, CD4 naive and CD4 memory were each given three plates, CD8 naive was given two plates, and CD8 memory was given one plate. Between about 0.85 and 9.5 billion PBMCs per donor were obtained by leukapheresis.

TCR CDR3 regions were amplified from genomic DNA by multiplex PCR using the deep immunoSEQ assay. Extracted genomic DNA from each cell subset was distributed evenly across all wells of several immunoSEQ 96-well plates, and each plate was treated as a replicate. Each replicate PCR for sorted subsets received around 200 ng genomic DNA, equal to roughly 33,000 T cell genomes. Purified libraries were quantified with a Qubit 3.0 fluorometer, sized on a Bioanalyzer 2100, and re-quantified with the KAPA Library Quantification kit. Each immunoSEQ 96-well plate was sequenced on its own single-read 150-cycle Illumina NextSeq 550 flow cell. On the authors' methods: The immunoSEQ output contained only junctional sequences without quality scores, so filtering could not match that applied to full-length reads. Sequences were annotated with PyIR, a Python wrapper for IgBLAST v1.9, and V/J genes and CDR3 were assigned using IMGT germline references. Any read was removed if the V/J assignment was weak (E-value above 1e-6), the CDR3 was missing, or the read contained stop codons, out-of-frame junctions, or ambiguous translated residues. V3J clonotypes were defined as sequences sharing the same inferred V gene, J gene, and CDR3 amino acid sequence. Percentage overlap between repertoires was computed as shared unique clonotypes divided by the size of the smaller repertoire. Richness of each repertoire was evaluated using RTK rarefaction, the Chao1 estimator, and Recon v2.1 estimates of unobserved clonotypes. Generation probabilities for all TCRbeta clonotypes obtained by the gDNA method from a handful of donors were computed using OLGA. Sourced from immuneACCESS, this table was stored by TCRdb with only in-frame sequences that have V and J called. A share of the clones is absent; for the studies checked, an unresolved V gene accounts for under half, and the remainder has no known explanation. Clone size and V and J calls were adopted from that table, with D and trimming inferred from the DNA. Within this sample are some 2.3 million clones, with 93% of them counted one time only. The top ten clones comprise 0.39% of the sample.

Between the V and J ends, shortened by 5 bases and 0 bases respectively, the junction contains 17 bases. The CDR3 holds 18 amino acids from the cysteine to the phenylalanine. The sequence is cut down to CDR3 DNA, 54 bases in frame from base 1. Sequences SEHNR (CDR1) and FQNEAQ (CDR2) are obtained from the germline V gene (reference sequence). Healthy HIV-negative adults with no recently reported acute infections or vaccinations were included as donors. All donors were Caucasian adults living in Nashville, Tennessee, USA. CD4+ T cells were enriched by magnetic negative selection; naive cells were then positively selected on CD45RA, and the negative fraction formed the memory subset. Blood was obtained by leukapheresis, after which PBMCs were separated by Ficoll-Histopaque density gradient centrifugation and cryopreserved in liquid nitrogen vapor phase. Analytical flow cytometry was used to check the purity and quantity of every magnetically sorted T cell population. Each sorted fraction had its genomic DNA isolated and then quantified by UV absorbance on a Nanodrop 2000c.

Points the paper makes about the study in general: Sampling was restricted to blood, and TCR repertoires in tissue are likely to differ from TCR repertoires in blood. Naive subsets generally had larger estimated clonotype richness than memory subsets did. The small number of donors limited the genetic and exposure-history diversity represented. Roughly 5% of naive CD4, around 3.6% of naive CD8, about 2.4% of memory CD4, and over 0.35% of memory CD8 clonotypes were shared across several donors. Pairwise subsampling led to the expectation that sequencing depth would affect the degree of clonotype sharing among donors. Compared with non-shared clonotypes, clonotypes shared by all four sorted-subset donors had higher generation probabilities. Rarefaction of sorted-subset datasets indicated incomplete sequencing despite the large sequencing depth.

The sample taken for sequencing was naive CD4+ T cells from PBMCs. Reading the label with the study, this specimen's cell subset or site is: CD45RA+ positively selected. This chain is built from TRBV7-9 and TRBJ2-6, and perhaps TRBD1 as D gene, on 6 matching bases. This sequence was found in a man between 18 and 35 years old in good health. Some clones in this sample may be carry-over from other donors' samples. CDR3 reads: CASSLQNQGSSGANVLTF. The nucleotides are TGTGCCAGCAGCCTCCAGAACCAGGGGAGCTCTGGGGCCAACGTCCTGACTTTC.